One and the same sample provided the 27 T cell receptor beta chains below, sequenced in a study of metastatic and nonmetastatic thyroid tumors. TCRdb ran MiXCR on the PCR reads. The sample records fewer than 40,000 clones, approximately 44% being singletons. Treatment of any kind had been given to no patient before thyroid surgery. Input material: tumor tissue. The receptors here all came from a male donor with papillary thyroid cancer or a benign thyroid nodule (not recorded which). Some clones in this sample may be carry-over from other donors' samples.

V and J are TRBV9 and TRBJ1-6; D call uncertain. The CDR3 has 14 amino acids. V was pared by 3 bases and J by 7 bases, with 11 bases between. Germline V gene sequence: CDR1 SGDLS, CDR2 YYNGEE. The CDR3 coding sequence is TGTGCCAGCAGCGCGGGATACAGCAATTCACCCCTCCACTTT. Amino acids: CASSAGYSNSPLHF.

V and J are TRBV30 and TRBJ2-7; no clear D. From germline, CDR1 is GTSNPN and CDR2 SVGIG (reference sequence). The CDR3 covers 12 residues. Trimming removed 3 bases from V and 7 bases from J, with 13 bases in between. CDR3 sequence reads: CAWRGSPREQYF. The CDR3 nucleotides read TGTGCCTGGAGAGGGTCTCCGCGTGAGCAGTACTTC.

The CDR3 sequence is CASSQDSQGNQPQHF. The CDR3 DNA sequence: TGCGCCAGCAGCCAAGATTCACAGGGCAATCAGCCCCAGCATTTT. The V call is TRBV4-1, the J call TRBJ1-5; weak D call: TRBD1 (5 bases). The CDR3 sequence is 15 residues long. Germline CDR1 is MGHRA and CDR2 is YSYEKL. The V end was cut by 0 bases, the J end by 2 bases, with 8 bases between.

The chain employs TRBV5-6 and TRBJ2-7; maybe TRBD1 (6 bases). This CDR3 is built from 14 residues. From germline, CDR1 is SGHDT and CDR2 YYEEEE. Trimming stripped 0 bases from V and 2 bases from J, with 9 bases between. CDR3 sequence (DNA): TGTGCCAGCAGCTTGGGGGACACACCCTACGAGCAGTACTTC. This sequence encodes CASSLGDTPYEQYF.

There are a few counts of this clone. The chain recombines TRBV9 with TRBJ2-7; D is unclear. Trimming removed 5 bases at V and 3 bases at J, with 9 bases between. The CDR3 totals 12 residues. Germline CDR1 is SGDLS and CDR2 is YYNGEE. The CDR3 region is CASSGPSYEQYF. CDR3 DNA: TGTGCCAGCAGTGGACCGAGCTACGAGCAGTACTTC.

The J gene is TRBJ1-5, the V gene TRBV30; D remains unclear. Trimming took off 2 bases at V and 0 bases at J, with 11 bases between the two ends. The CDR3 contains 15 residues. CDR1 is GTSNPN, CDR2 SVGIG, per germline (reference sequence). CDR3 residues: CAWSKAGPSNQPQHF. In nucleotides, the CDR3 is TGTGCCTGGAGTAAGGCCGGCCCTAGCAATCAGCCCCAGCATTTT. The variable domain in full, with the rest retrieved from reference TRBV30 and TRBJ1-5, is SQTIHQWPATLVQPVGSPLSLECTVEGTSNPNLYWYRQAAGRGLQLLFYSVGIGQISSEVPQNLSASRPQDRQFILSSKKLLLSDSGFYLCAWSKAGPSNQPQHFGDGTRLSIL.

This clone showed up just a few times. The gene calls are TRBV7-8 and TRBJ1-2; 8 bases fit TRBD1. V shed 3 bases, J shed 4 bases, and the junction held 7 bases outside the gene matches. CDR1 is SGHVS, CDR2 FQNEAQ, per germline. The CDR3 is 15 residues long. The CDR3 bases are TGTGCCAGCAGCTTCGGACAGGGAGGGAGCTATGGCTACACCTTC. This translates into CASSFGQGGSYGYTF.

The sample holds a few counts of this clone. The rearrangement links TRBV19 to TRBJ1-2; 7 nucleotides align to TRBD1. Trimming took 0 bases from V and 9 from J; bases not matched to a gene: 1. Per the germline V gene, CDR1 is LNHDA and CDR2 is SQIVND (reference sequence). CDR3 length equals 12 residues. DNA of the CDR3: TGTGCCAGTAGTATAGAGGACAGGAGCTACACCTTC. This encodes CASSIEDRSYTF.

This clone was seen more than once but under ten times. This chain uses TRBV12-3 or TRBV12-4 with TRBJ2-3, with D hard to call. The germline V and J ends were trimmed by 6 bases and 5 bases, with 6 bases remaining between them. The CDR3 loop spans 11 amino acids. The CDR3 DNA reads as TGTGCCAGCAGCCCGGAAGATACGCAGTATTTT. Residues: CASSPEDTQYF.

This sequence joins TRBV20-1 and TRBJ2-7; D call uncertain. Deletions cut 2 bases from V and 3 bases from J, with 17 bases between. This CDR3 contains 15 residues. Per the germline V gene, CDR1 is DFQATT and CDR2 is SNEGSKA (reference sequence). The CDR3 spells CSARPPRGGNYEQYF. In DNA form, the CDR3 reads TGCAGTGCTAGACCACCTAGAGGCGGAAACTACGAGCAGTACTTC.

In its sample, this clone ranks as medium-sized. This chain connects TRBV28 to TRBJ2-1, with D perhaps TRBD2 (6 bases). This CDR3 has 16 amino acids. Per germline, CDR1 MDHEN and CDR2 SYDVKM. V lost 3 bases and J 3 bases, leaving 15 bases between the germline ends. This CDR3 is CASSFGRGRSYNEQFF. In DNA, the CDR3 is TGTGCCAGCAGTTTTGGGCGTGGGAGGAGCTACAATGAGCAGTTCTTC.

The V call is TRBV20-1, the J call TRBJ1-3; tentative D call: TRBD1 (6 bases). There are 16 residues in the CDR3. CDR1 DFQATT and CDR2 SNEGSKA come from the germline V gene (reference sequence). The V end lost 6 bases, the J end lost 0 bases, and 18 bases lay between the germline ends. The CDR3 sequence is CSAAGRQGISGNTIYF. The CDR3 nucleotides are TGCAGTGCCGCGGGTCGGCAGGGGATCTCTGGAAACACCATATATTTT.

This clone was seen more than once but under ten times. The chain is built from TRBV20-1 and TRBJ2-1; D uncertain. Germline CDR1 is DFQATT and CDR2 is SNEGSKA (reference sequence). V lost 2 bases and J 4 bases, leaving 12 bases between the germline ends. The CDR3 is 14 residues long. The CDR3 reads CSARPWRNYNEQFF. CDR3 bases: TGCAGTGCTAGACCATGGCGGAATTACAATGAGCAGTTCTTC.

The chain uses TRBV20-1 and TRBJ1-5, with D unclear. The CDR3 runs to 13 residues. Trimming left V 6 bases short and J 11 bases short, with 20 bases between. The germline V gene encodes CDR1 DFQATT and CDR2 SNEGSKA (reference sequence). This chain's CDR3 is CSATPDGAVAQHF. CDR3 DNA: TGCAGTGCCACACCGGACGGAGCTGTGGCCCAGCATTTT.

The sample holds a few counts of this clone. The V and J genes are TRBV15 and TRBJ2-3, with TRBD2 as a possible D gene (5 bases). The germline CDR1 and CDR2 sequences are LNHNV and YYDKDF (reference sequence). V was clipped by 3 bases and J by 2 bases, with 12 bases between them. The CDR3 is made up of 15 amino acids. The CDR3 DNA reads TGTGCCACCAGCAGGACTGGCGGGCACACAGATACGCAGTATTTT. The encoded protein is CATSRTGGHTDTQYF.

The CDR3 protein is CSAKLAGGRIGELFF. CDR3 in DNA: TGCAGTGCGAAACTAGCGGGAGGGCGGATCGGGGAGCTGTTTTTT. The V call is TRBV20-1, the J call TRBJ2-2, with TRBD2 identical over 13 bases. Germline lookup yields CDR1 DFQATT and CDR2 SNEGSKA (reference sequence). The CDR3 consists of 15 residues. The ends lost 6 bases at V and 7 bases at J; junction bases unmatched: 8.

This chain uses TRBV27 with TRBJ2-1; D is unresolved. The CDR3 spans 11 residues. Germline V gene data show CDR1 as MNHEY and CDR2 as SMNVEV (reference sequence). Trimming pared 7 bases from V and 2 bases from J, leaving 3 bases between. The CDR3 DNA reads TGTGCCAGCACCGCCTACAATGAGCAGTTCTTC. This gives the protein CASTAYNEQFF.

The V gene is TRBV24-1, the J gene TRBJ2-3; 12 bases fit TRBD2. Germline V gene lookup returns CDR1 KGHDR and CDR2 SFDVKD. The V and J ends lost 2 bases and 6 bases, in that order; junction bases with no gene match: 11. The CDR3 has 18 residues. Written as DNA, the CDR3 is TGTGCCACCAGTGATTCTAGCGGGAGGGCCAAGGGGTTCGATACGCAGTATTTT. This codes for CATSDSSGRAKGFDTQYF.

The rearrangement uses TRBV27 and TRBJ1-5, with D possibly TRBD1 on 5 matching bases. V was shortened by 4 bases and J by 0 bases, with 10 bases between the two germline ends. The CDR3 spans 15 residues. Germline CDR1 reads MNHEY; CDR2 reads SMNVEV (reference sequence). The CDR3 bases are TGTGCCAGCAGTTCACAGGCCTATAGCAATCAGCCCCAGCATTTT. Translating gives CASSSQAYSNQPQHF.

This clone has just a few counts. For the CDR3, the DNA is TGTGCCAGCAGCGCCGAAGGGGGTGGGGCCCTGTTGTACTTC. Residues: CASSAEGGGALLYF. The chain carries TRBV2 and TRBJ2-4; perhaps TRBD1 as D (6 bases). Trimming took off 6 bases at V and 15 bases at J, with 24 bases between the two ends. The CDR3 totals 14 residues. In germline, CDR1 is SNHLY, CDR2 FYNNEI.

The chain is built from TRBV6-1 and TRBJ2-7, with TRBD1 matching over 7 bases. In germline, CDR1 is MNHNS, CDR2 SASEGT. The CDR3 runs to 12 residues. Trimming took 6 bases from V and 4 from J; bases not matched to a gene: 3. Here the CDR3 DNA reads TGTGCCAGCAGATCAGGGGGTTACGAGCAGTACTTC. Protein product: CASRSGGYEQYF.

V and J are TRBV28 and TRBJ1-3; D remains unclear. Trimming shortened V by 3 bases and J by 7 bases, and 4 bases separated the two germline ends. The CDR3 is made up of 11 amino acids. Germline V CDR1 and CDR2: MDHEN, SYDVKM. CDR3 in amino acids: CASSFWNTIYF. CDR3 DNA: TGTGCCAGCAGTTTTTGGAACACCATATATTTT.

This clone was recorded many times. The rearrangement joins TRBV6-5 to TRBJ2-5; possible D gene TRBD2, 6 bases. The CDR3 length is 16 residues. The germline V gene has CDR1 MNHEY and CDR2 SVGAGI. Trimming removed 0 bases from V and 5 bases from J, with 16 bases in between. CDR3 DNA sequence: TGTGCCAGCAGTTACTCGGAGGGAGAGGGAAGGGAGACCCAGTACTTC. It translates to CASSYSEGEGRETQYF.

The chain has TRBV11-2 and TRBJ2-1; D perhaps matches TRBD1 (5 bases). The CDR3 has 15 residues. Trimming removed 8 bases at V and 2 bases at J, with 16 bases between. CDR1 is SGHAT and CDR2 is FQNNGV in the germline V gene. DNA for the CDR3: TGTGCCAGCGCCAGGGCGCTAGTCACCTACAATGAGCAGTTCTTC. This gives the protein CASARALVTYNEQFF.

The CDR3 DNA is TGTGCCACCGAGGGGGGGGGGGCGCACAGGGTTTCACCCCTCCACTTT. This codes for CATEGGGAHRVSPLHF. The J gene is TRBJ1-6, the V gene TRBV28; tentative D call: TRBD1 (6 bases). This CDR3 contains 16 residues. Germline loops: CDR1 MDHEN, CDR2 SYDVKM. Trimming removed 10 bases at V and 9 bases at J, with 25 bases between.

Judged by abundance, this clone is medium-sized. The CDR3 loop reads CSAGHAYEQYF. Here the CDR3 DNA reads TGCAGCGCGGGACACGCCTACGAGCAGTACTTC. The chain recombines TRBV29-1 with TRBJ2-7, with TRBD1 as a possible D gene (6 bases). Trimming stripped 7 bases from V and 2 bases from J, with 9 bases between. CDR1 is SQVTM and CDR2 is ANQGSEA in the germline V gene. The length of the CDR3 is 11 residues.

This sequence joins TRBV12-3 or TRBV12-4 and TRBJ2-7; TRBD1 agrees at 10 bases. V lost 6 bases and J lost 6; bases outside the gene matches: 8. This CDR3 contains 14 residues. Here the CDR3 reads CASRDRGGDAEQYF. In DNA, the CDR3 is TGTGCCAGCAGGGACAGGGGGGGAGACGCCGAGCAGTACTTC.